This T cell receptor (beta chain) is from a study of T-cell reconstitution after alpha-beta-depleted transplantation in children. General study results and limits: One year post-transplant, T-cell counts and diversity were largely derived from T cells produced anew.

Germline CDR1 is KGHDR and CDR2 is SFDVKD. The CDR3 loop spans 20 amino acids. With 4 bases clipped from V and 6 bases from J, the junction kept 20 bases outside the gene matches. TCRbeta library preparation incorporated unique molecular identifiers. TCRdb used MiXCR to reprocess the PCR reads, holding one entry per CDR3 protein. Of just over 950,000 distinct CDR3 sequences listed, about 29% are singletons. As to this clonotype: What it recognizes is unknown.

This specimen consisted of PBMCs, mostly from graft donor cells, obtained 360 days after TCRalphabeta/CD19-depleted stem cell transplant. This chain connects TRBV24-1 to TRBJ2-1; 10 bases are shared with TRBD1. This sequence originates from a boy less than two years old who had a stem cell transplant for SCID, so the T cells may come from the graft donor. The CDR3 DNA follows: TGTGCCACCAGTGAAAATCCGGGACAGGGGCGAAGACGACCTACCAATGAGCAGTTCTTC. Translated, it gives CATSENPGQGRRRPTNEQFF.